Sequencing of this T cell receptor (beta chain) was carried out in a study of blood T cell repertoires in COVID-19. Study summary: COVID-19 samples collected from the United States, Italy and Spain covered acute and convalescent phases. T cells, B-cell-depleted T cells, or PBMCs supplied cDNA or gDNA.

Original processing notes: Estimation of nucleated cell counts was performed using reference gene primer amplification. The data were produced by immunoSEQ multiplex PCR, yet TCRdb's version contains in-frame clones alone and is incomplete. That table gives V, J and clone size, and the DNA gave D and trimming. This table has over 75,000 clones, roughly nine tenths appearing once. The CDR3 contains 16 residues. With 3 bases clipped from V and 6 bases from J, the junction kept 6 bases outside the gene matches. Germline V CDR1 and CDR2: SGHNT, YYREEE (reference sequence). Source material: peripheral blood. The sequence came from a woman older than 75 with active COVID-19. The gene calls are TRBV5-4 and TRBJ2-3; 14 bases are shared with TRBD2. The CDR3 sequence is CASSSGTSGSRDTQYF. DNA for the CDR3: TGTGCCAGCAGCTCCGGGACTAGCGGGAGTAGGGATACGCAGTATTTT.